The clone carrying this T cell receptor beta chain appeared a few times. The method was immunoSEQ multiplex PCR; TCRdb's version includes in-frame clones alone and lacks a portion of them. Here the sample spans around 77,000 clones, more than 80% being singletons. These data come from a study of T cell changes during pregnancy in multiple sclerosis. This CDR3 spans 14 amino acids. J lost 2 bases, V lost 2 bases, and 5 bases had no gene match. Germline assignment: CDR1 GTSNPN and CDR2 SVGIG (reference sequence). The genes are TRBV30 and TRBJ2-5; TRBD1 matches at 7 bases. Sequencing was performed on peripheral blood, taken in the third trimester of pregnancy. This sequence was found in a female donor with multiple sclerosis, enrolled in a pregnancy study. Here the CDR3 reads CAWSPTGRQETQYF. In nucleotides, the CDR3 is TGTGCCTGGAGTCCGACAGGGCGTCAAGAGACCCAGTACTTC.